These 4 T cell receptor beta chains originate from one sample sequenced in a study of blood T cell repertoires in COVID-19. This table comes from immunoSEQ multiplex PCR, and its TCRdb copy is limited to in-frame clones, with some not included. The top ten hold more than 1.5% of the sample, which has 170,000 or so clones, 83% seen once. Material: peripheral blood. These receptors all stem from a human donor in a cohort sampled during active COVID-19.

The V gene is TRBV4-2, the J gene TRBJ1-3; 8 bases match TRBD1. V shed 0 bases and J 2 bases; nucleotides not matched to a gene: 3. The CDR3 is 16 residues long. Germline CDR1 LGHNA, CDR2 YNFKEQ. This chain's CDR3 is CASSQDGTGAGNTIYF. In nucleotides, the CDR3 is TGTGCCAGCAGCCAAGACGGGACAGGAGCTGGAAACACCATATATTTT.

The count of this clone is one. The V call is TRBV9, the J call TRBJ1-2; 8 bases match TRBD1. The length of the CDR3 is 14 residues. The ends lost 2 bases at V and 4 bases at J; junction bases unmatched: 4. Germline V lookup: CDR1 SGDLS, CDR2 YYNGEE. CDR3 loop: CASSVAGGVYGYTF. The DNA for the CDR3 is TGTGCCAGCAGCGTCGCAGGGGGCGTCTATGGCTACACCTTC.

The V gene is TRBV28, the J gene TRBJ2-7; D call uncertain. V was clipped by 3 bases and J by 3 bases, with 21 bases between them. The CDR3 sequence is 17 residues long. CDR1 and CDR2 (germline): MDHEN, SYDVKM. CDR3 sequence: CASSFEVRIPLSYEQYF. The CDR3 DNA sequence: TGTGCCAGCAGTTTTGAAGTGAGGATCCCCTTAAGCTACGAGCAGTACTTC.

The chain links TRBV10-3 to TRBJ2-7, with TRBD2 identical over 10 bases. The CDR3 covers 15 residues. V was pared by 5 bases and J by 7 bases, with 11 bases of the junction left unmatched. CDR1 and CDR2 from the germline V gene are ENHRY and SYGVKD. CDR3 protein: CAISFNVAGGLEQYF. As DNA, the CDR3 is TGTGCCATCAGTTTCAACGTAGCGGGGGGCTTGGAGCAGTACTTC.